Listed here are 3 T cell receptor beta chains from one sample, sequenced in a study of PD-1 blockade in classical Hodgkin lymphoma. Relapses following autologous stem cell transplantation were seen in all patients, with brentuximab vedotin exposure varying. Sequencing was performed with immunoSEQ multiplex PCR; in TCRdb, only in-frame clones are kept and a portion is missing. The profile shows roughly 40,000 clones, about 71% of them singletons. The sample was peripheral blood mononuclear cells (PBMCs), taken at baseline. The receptors were gathered from a human donor with classical Hodgkin lymphoma.

The V call is TRBV27, the J call TRBJ2-7; D is unresolved. This CDR3 comprises 13 residues. The V gene lost 3 bases and the J gene lost 2 bases, with 8 bases spanning the gap. Germline CDR1 is MNHEY and CDR2 is SMNVEV (reference sequence). In nucleotides, the CDR3 is TGTGCCAGCAGTTTCGGTCTGGCCTACGAGCAGTACTTC. Translated, it gives CASSFGLAYEQYF.

The chain combines TRBV28 with TRBJ2-5, with 10 bases fitting TRBD1. The CDR3 loop spans 14 amino acids. Germline CDR1 and CDR2: MDHEN and SYDVKM. The V gene end was trimmed by 8 bases and the J gene end by 5 bases; junction bases not matched to a gene: 8. The CDR3 region is CASGLTGGLETQYF. The CDR3 DNA follows: TGTGCCAGCGGGTTGACAGGGGGCTTGGAGACCCAGTACTTC.

Worth noting for this clone: This CDR3 is also generated by other DNA sequences in the sample. The V and J genes are TRBV6-5 and TRBJ1-1; D gene unclear. This CDR3 is 14 amino acids long. The germline CDR1 and CDR2 sequences are MNHEY and SVGAGI. Between the trimmed V and J ends, which lost 2 bases and 4 bases, there was a span of 11 bases. Written as DNA, the CDR3 is TGTGCCAGCAGTTACGAGGGAACGGGCACTGAAGCTTTCTTT. It encodes CASSYEGTGTEAFF.